These 10 T cell receptor beta chains share one sample of origin, sequenced in a study of early T cells in non-severe SARS-CoV-2 infection. TCRdb passed the 5' RACE reads through MiXCR, listing each CDR3 protein once. The data contain just under 85,000 distinct CDR3 sequences, about 10% of them seen just once; the ten biggest clones take up around 8%. Sample: whole blood, taken at baseline. The receptors here all came from an adult who was a healthcare worker with PCR-confirmed SARS-CoV-2 infection or an uninfected control (not recorded which).

The V gene is TRBV4-1, the J gene TRBJ2-1; D unclear. Germline-derived CDR1 and CDR2 are MGHRA and YSYEKL. The CDR3 covers 13 residues. Trimming left V 1 base short and J 6 bases short, with 7 bases between. The CDR3 DNA follows: TGCGCCAGCAGCCAAGGCATACCCAATGAGCAGTTCTTC. It codes for CASSQGIPNEQFF.

This clonotype was counted ten times or more. V usage is TRBV20-1 and J usage is TRBJ2-1, with D perhaps matching TRBD2 (6 bases). V was pared by 6 bases and J by 7 bases, with 13 bases between. Germline V lookup: CDR1 DFQATT, CDR2 SNEGSKA (reference sequence). The CDR3 contains 12 residues. The CDR3 nucleotides read TGCAGTGCAGAGGGGACTCTAAATGAGCAGTTCTTC. This sequence encodes CSAEGTLNEQFF.

This chain uses TRBV7-9 with TRBJ2-7; 9 nucleotides align to TRBD2. This CDR3 contains 14 residues. The junction had 4 bases not matched to a gene; V was cut back by 5 bases and J by 2 bases. CDR1 and CDR2 from the germline V gene are SEHNR and FQNEAQ (reference sequence). CDR3 region: CASSPSGTPYEQYF. CDR3 sequence (DNA): TGTGCCAGCAGCCCTAGCGGGACGCCCTACGAGCAGTACTTC.

This clonotype was seen at least ten times. The CDR3 region has the DNA TGTGCCAGCGCGCGATTAGTCTACAATGAGCAGTTCTTC. Protein: CASARLVYNEQFF. The chain employs TRBV6-2 or TRBV6-3 and TRBJ2-1; D gene unclear. Trimming pared 8 bases from V and 3 bases from J, leaving 11 bases between. Germline-derived CDR1 and CDR2 are MNHEY and SVGEGT. This CDR3 has 13 amino acids.

This clonotype occurred a few times. The V gene is TRBV6-5, the J gene TRBJ2-3, with 7 bases that match TRBD2. Germline V gene data show CDR1 as MNHEY and CDR2 as SVGAGI. Unmatched junction bases numbered 10, after V lost 8 bases and J lost 2 bases. The CDR3 loop spans 15 amino acids. This CDR3 is CASREQGLSTDTQYF. DNA of the CDR3: TGTGCCAGCCGTGAGCAGGGACTATCCACAGATACGCAGTATTTT.

The chain couples TRBV7-6 to TRBJ2-5, with D perhaps TRBD2 (7 bases). V was trimmed by 5 bases and J by 5 bases, leaving 15 bases between them. CDR1 and CDR2 from the germline V gene are SGHVS and FNYEAQ. The CDR3 is 14 residues long. In DNA, the CDR3 is TGTGCCAGCAGCGCGATGGGGGGGCCCGAGACCCAGTACTTC. This translates into CASSAMGGPETQYF.

The chain couples TRBV12-3 or TRBV12-4 to TRBJ2-1, with D possibly TRBD1 on 5 matching bases. Trimming left V 3 bases short and J 6 bases short, with 15 bases between. This CDR3 region has 15 residues. The CDR3 protein is CASSFAGNPPNEQFF. The CDR3 coding sequence is TGTGCCAGCAGTTTCGCAGGGAATCCCCCCAATGAGCAGTTCTTC.

The J gene is TRBJ2-1, the V gene TRBV25-1, with 8 bases identical to TRBD2. Unmatched junction bases numbered 11, after V lost 4 bases and J lost 9 bases. The CDR3 spans 15 residues. Germline CDR1 reads MGHDK; CDR2 reads SYGVNS. This chain's CDR3 is CASSVIAGIVIEQFF. Written as DNA, the CDR3 is TGTGCCAGCAGTGTAATAGCGGGAATCGTCATTGAGCAGTTCTTC. The whole variable domain, remainder taken from reference TRBV25-1 and TRBJ2-1, is EADIYQTPRYLVIGTGKKITLECSQTMGHDKMYWYQQDPGMELHLIHYSYGVNSTEKGDLSSESTVSRIRTEHFPLTLESARPSHTSQYLCASSVIAGIVIEQFFGPGTRLTVL.

This clonotype was detected only a few times. The rearrangement links TRBV3-1 to TRBJ1-4, with 8 bases that match TRBD1. Per germline, CDR1 LGHDT and CDR2 YNNKEL (reference sequence). This CDR3 contains 14 residues. The V gene end was trimmed by 4 bases and the J gene end by 5 bases; junction bases not matched to a gene: 3. CDR3 sequence reads: CASSPTGENEKLFF. CDR3 coding DNA: TGTGCCAGCAGCCCGACAGGGGAGAATGAAAAACTGTTTTTT.

The chain carries TRBV7-2 and TRBJ1-2; D uncertain. This CDR3 comprises 13 residues. V was pared by 3 bases and J by 0 bases, with 5 bases between. Germline CDR1 reads SGHTA; CDR2 reads FQGNSA. The CDR3 coding sequence is TGTGCCAGCAGCTTGGGAGCTAACTATGGCTACACCTTC. It codes for CASSLGANYGYTF. The full variable domain, rest sourced from reference TRBV7-2 and TRBJ1-2, is GAGVSQSPSNKVTEKGKDVELRCDPISGHTALYWYRQSLGQGLEFLIYFQGNSAPDKSGLPSDRFSAERTGGSVSTLTIQRTQQEDSAVYLCASSLGANYGYTFGSGTRLTVV.